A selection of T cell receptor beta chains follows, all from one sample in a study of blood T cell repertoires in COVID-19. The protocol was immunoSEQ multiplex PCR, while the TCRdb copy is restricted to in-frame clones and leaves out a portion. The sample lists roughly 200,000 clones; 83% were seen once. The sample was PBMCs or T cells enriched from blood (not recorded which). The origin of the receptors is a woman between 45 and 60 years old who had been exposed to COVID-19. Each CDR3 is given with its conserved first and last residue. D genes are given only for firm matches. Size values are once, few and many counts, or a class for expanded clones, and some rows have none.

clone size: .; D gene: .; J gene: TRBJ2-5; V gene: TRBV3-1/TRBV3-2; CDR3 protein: CASSQDGQGKETQYF
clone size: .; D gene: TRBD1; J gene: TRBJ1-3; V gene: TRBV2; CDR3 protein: CASSEVGQGAISGNTIYF
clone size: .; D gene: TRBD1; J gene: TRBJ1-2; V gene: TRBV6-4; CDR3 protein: CASRLEPGQGPVSPF
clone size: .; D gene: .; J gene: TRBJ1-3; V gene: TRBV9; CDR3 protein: CASTPDFSGNTIYF
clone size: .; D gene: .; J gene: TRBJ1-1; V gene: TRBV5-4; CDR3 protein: CASSLRGWDTEAFF
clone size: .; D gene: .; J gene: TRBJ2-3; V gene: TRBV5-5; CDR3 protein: CASILGGADTQYF
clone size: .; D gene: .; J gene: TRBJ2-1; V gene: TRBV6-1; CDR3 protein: CASSEAGKWGVYEQFF
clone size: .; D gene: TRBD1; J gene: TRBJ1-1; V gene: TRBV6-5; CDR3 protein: CASSLSQGAGGAFF
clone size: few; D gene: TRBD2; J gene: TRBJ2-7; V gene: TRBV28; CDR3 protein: CASSLGFSGGAISYEQYF
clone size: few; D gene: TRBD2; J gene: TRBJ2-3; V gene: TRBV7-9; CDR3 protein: CASKTGLAGGPSTDTQYF
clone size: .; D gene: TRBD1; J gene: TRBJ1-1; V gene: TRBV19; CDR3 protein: CASSIGQGNDGAFF
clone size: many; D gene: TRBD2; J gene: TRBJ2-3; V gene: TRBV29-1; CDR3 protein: CSVRLASTDTQYF
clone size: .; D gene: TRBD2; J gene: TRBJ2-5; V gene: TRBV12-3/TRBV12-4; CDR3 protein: CASRSGVGETQYF
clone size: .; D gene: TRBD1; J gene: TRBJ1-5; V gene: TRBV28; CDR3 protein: CASKQGSNQPQHF
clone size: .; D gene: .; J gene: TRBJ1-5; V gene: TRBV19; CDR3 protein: CGVGEFNQPQHF
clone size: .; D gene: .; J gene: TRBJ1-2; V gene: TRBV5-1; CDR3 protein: CASSETGDYGYTF
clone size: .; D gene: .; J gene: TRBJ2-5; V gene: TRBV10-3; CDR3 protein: CAISEGEETQYF